This TCR beta chain came from a study of T cells in localized non-small cell lung cancer. General study points: Sequence data derive from only one tumor region, so heterogeneity remains possible. The study linked higher blood T cell density to longer overall survival. Appearances in adjacent lung were noted for a median approximately 52 of the top 100 tumor clones.

As regards this clone: Its antigen is unknown.

Produced via immunoSEQ multiplex PCR; TCRdb's table is partial and in-frame only. The profile shows about 77,000 clones, 88% of them singletons. The source is a woman aged 35-75 years with stage I squamous cell lung carcinoma. The specimen was peripheral blood, collected before any cancer treatment.

The DNA of the CDR3 is TGTGCCAGTAGTATTAGCGGGGCTGGAAACACCATATATTTT. This gives the protein CASSISGAGNTIYF. This chain connects TRBV19 to TRBJ1-3; D not certain. Germline CDR1 is LNHDA and CDR2 is SQIVND (reference sequence). CDR3 length: 14 residues. Trimming took 3 bases from V and 2 from J, leaving 8 bases between them.